This TCR beta chain was identified in a study of neurological immune-mediated disorders. The authors produced cDNA by 5'RACE using 10-nucleotide random UMIs. Using its own MiXCR run on the 5' RACE reads, TCRdb lists one record per CDR3 protein. The sample consists of 70,000 to 90,000 distinct CDR3 sequences, roughly 4.7% of them appearing once. The CDR3 is 16 amino acids. The germline CDR1 and CDR2 sequences are SGHTS and YDEGEE. The ends were cut back, 0 bases at V and 6 bases at J, with 16 bases in the middle. This clonotype was seen repeatedly, ten times or more. This TCR was sampled from a young woman with multiple sclerosis. The chain couples TRBV5-8 to TRBJ1-5; perhaps TRBD1 as D (5 bases). The specimen was PBMCs. CDR3 in amino acids: CASSLARGSGRQPQHF. The CDR3 region has the DNA TGTGCCAGCAGCTTGGCAAGGGGCTCGGGACGTCAGCCCCAGCATTTT.